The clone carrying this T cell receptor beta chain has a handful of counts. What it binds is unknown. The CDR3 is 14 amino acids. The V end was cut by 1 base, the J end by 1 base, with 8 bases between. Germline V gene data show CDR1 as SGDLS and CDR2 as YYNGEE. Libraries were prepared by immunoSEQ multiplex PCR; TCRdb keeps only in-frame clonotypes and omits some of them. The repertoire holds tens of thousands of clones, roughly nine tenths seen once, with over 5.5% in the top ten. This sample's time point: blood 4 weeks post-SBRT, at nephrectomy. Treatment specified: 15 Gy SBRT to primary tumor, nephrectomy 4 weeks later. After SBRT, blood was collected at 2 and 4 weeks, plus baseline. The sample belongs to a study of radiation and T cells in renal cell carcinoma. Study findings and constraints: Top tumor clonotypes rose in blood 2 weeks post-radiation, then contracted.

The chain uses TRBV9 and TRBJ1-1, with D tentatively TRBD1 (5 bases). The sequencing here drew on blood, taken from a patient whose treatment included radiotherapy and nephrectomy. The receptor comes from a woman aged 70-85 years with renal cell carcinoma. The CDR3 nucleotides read TGTGCCAGCAGCGTAAGACAGTCGAACACTGAAGCTTTCTTT. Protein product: CASSVRQSNTEAFF.